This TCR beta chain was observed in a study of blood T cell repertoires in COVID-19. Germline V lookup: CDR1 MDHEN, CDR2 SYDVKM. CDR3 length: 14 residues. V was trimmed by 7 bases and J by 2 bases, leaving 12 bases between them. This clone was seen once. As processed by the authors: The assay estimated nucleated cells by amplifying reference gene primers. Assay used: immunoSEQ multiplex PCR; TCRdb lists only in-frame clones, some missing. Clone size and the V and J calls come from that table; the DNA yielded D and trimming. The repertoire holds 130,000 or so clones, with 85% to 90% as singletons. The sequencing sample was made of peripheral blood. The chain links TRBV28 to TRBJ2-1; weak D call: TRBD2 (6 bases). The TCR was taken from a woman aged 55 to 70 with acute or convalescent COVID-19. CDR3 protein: CASTLGGAYNEQFF. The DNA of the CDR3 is TGTGCCAGCACCTTGGGCGGGGCCTACAATGAGCAGTTCTTC. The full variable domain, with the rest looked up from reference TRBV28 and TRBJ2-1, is DVKVTQSSRYLVKRTGEKVFLECVQDMDHENMFWYRQDPGLGLRLIYFSYDVKMKEKGDIPEGYSVSREKKERFSLILESASTNQTSMYLCASTLGGAYNEQFFGPGTRLTVL.